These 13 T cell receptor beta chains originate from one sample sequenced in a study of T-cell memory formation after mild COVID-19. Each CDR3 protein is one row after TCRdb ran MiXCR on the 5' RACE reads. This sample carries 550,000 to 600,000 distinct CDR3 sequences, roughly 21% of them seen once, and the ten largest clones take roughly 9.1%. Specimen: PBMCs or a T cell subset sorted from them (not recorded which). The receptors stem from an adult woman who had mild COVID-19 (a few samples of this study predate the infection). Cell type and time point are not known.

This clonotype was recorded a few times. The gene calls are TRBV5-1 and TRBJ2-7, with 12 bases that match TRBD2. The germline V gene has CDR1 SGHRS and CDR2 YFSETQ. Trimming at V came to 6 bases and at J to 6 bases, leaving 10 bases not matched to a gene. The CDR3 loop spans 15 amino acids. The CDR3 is CASKTSGGSGGEQYF. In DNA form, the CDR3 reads TGCGCCAGCAAGACTAGCGGGGGAAGTGGCGGCGAGCAGTACTTC.

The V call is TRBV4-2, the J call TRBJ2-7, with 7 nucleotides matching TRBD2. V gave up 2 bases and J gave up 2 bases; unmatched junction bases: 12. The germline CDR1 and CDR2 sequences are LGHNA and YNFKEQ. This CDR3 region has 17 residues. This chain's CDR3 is CASSQLTSGESTYEQYF. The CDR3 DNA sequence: TGTGCCAGCAGCCAACTCACGAGCGGGGAGAGCACCTACGAGCAGTACTTC.

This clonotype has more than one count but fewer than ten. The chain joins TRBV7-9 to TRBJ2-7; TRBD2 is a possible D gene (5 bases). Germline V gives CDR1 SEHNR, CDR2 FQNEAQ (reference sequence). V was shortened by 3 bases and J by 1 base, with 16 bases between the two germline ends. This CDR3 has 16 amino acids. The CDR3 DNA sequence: TGTGCCAGCAGCTTCGAGGCTACTGAGGGTTCCTACGAGCAGTACTTC. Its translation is CASSFEATEGSYEQYF.

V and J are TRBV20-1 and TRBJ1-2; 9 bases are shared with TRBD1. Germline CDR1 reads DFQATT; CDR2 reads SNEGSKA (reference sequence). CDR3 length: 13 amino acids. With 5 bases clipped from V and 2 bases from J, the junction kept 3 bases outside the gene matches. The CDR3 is CSARDRENYGYTF. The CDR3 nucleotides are TGCAGTGCTCGGGACAGGGAAAACTATGGCTACACCTTC.

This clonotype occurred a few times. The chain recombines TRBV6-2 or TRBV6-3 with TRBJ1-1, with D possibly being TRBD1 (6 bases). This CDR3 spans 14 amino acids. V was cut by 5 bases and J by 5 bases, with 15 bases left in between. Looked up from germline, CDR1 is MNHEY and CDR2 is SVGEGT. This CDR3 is CASSGAGVRTEAFF. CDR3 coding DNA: TGTGCCAGCAGTGGGGCAGGGGTGCGGACTGAAGCTTTCTTT.

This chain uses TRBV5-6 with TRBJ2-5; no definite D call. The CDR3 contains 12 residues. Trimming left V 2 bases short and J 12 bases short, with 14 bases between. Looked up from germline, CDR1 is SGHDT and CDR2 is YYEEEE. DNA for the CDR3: TGTGCCAGCAGCTTCTCCGGGTTGGGGAAGTACTTC. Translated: CASSFSGLGKYF. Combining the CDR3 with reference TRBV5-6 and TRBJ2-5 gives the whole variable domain DAGVTQSPTHLIKTRGQQVTLRCSPKSGHDTVSWYQQALGQGPQFIFQYYEEEERQRGNFPDRFSGHQFPNYSSELNVNALLLGDSALYLCASSFSGLGKYFGPGTRLLVL.

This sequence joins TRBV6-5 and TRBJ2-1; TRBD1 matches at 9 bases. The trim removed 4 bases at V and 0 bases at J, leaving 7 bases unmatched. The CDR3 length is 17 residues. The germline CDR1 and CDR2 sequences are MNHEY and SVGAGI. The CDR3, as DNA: TGTGCCAGCAGTTTTACAGGGGGCGAACTCTCCTACAATGAGCAGTTCTTC. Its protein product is CASSFTGGELSYNEQFF.

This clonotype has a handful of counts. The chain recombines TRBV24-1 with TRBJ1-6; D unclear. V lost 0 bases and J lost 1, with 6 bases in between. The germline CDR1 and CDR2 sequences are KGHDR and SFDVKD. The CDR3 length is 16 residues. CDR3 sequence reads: CATSDLNGSYNSPLHF. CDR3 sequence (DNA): TGTGCCACCAGTGATTTGAATGGATCCTATAATTCACCCCTCCACTTT.

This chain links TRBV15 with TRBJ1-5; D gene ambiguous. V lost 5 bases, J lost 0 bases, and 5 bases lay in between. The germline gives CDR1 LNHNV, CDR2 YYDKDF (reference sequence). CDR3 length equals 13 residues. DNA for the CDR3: TGTGCCACCAGCGGCAGTAGCAATCAGCCCCAGCATTTT. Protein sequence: CATSGSSNQPQHF.

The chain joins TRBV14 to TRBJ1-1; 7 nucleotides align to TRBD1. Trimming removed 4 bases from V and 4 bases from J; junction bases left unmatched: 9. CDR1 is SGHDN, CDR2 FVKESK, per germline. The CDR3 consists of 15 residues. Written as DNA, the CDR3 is TGTGCCAGCAGCCTTTCCGGGACAGTTGTCACTGAAGCTTTCTTT. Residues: CASSLSGTVVTEAFF.

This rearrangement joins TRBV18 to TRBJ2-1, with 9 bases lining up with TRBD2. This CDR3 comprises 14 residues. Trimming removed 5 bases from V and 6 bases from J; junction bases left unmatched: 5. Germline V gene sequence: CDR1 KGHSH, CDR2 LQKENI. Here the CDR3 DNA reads TGTGCCAGCTCAGTTAGCGGGAGACCCAATGAGCAGTTCTTC. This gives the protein CASSVSGRPNEQFF.

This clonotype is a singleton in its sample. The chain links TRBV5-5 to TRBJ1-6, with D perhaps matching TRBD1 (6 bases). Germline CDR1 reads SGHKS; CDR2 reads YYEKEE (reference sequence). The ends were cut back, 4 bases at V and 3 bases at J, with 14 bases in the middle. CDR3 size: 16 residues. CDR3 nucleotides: TGTGCCAGCAGCACAGGGTCGGGAGTCTATAATTCACCCCTCCACTTT. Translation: CASSTGSGVYNSPLHF.

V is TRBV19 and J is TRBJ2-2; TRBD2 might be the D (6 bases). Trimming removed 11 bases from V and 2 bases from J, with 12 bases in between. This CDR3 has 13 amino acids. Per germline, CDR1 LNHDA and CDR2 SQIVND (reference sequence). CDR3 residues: CAGQTSNTGELFF. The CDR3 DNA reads TGTGCCGGCCAGACTAGTAACACCGGGGAGCTGTTTTTT.